This T cell receptor (beta chain) was profiled in a study of spatial heterogeneity in lung cancer. This clonotype occurred a few times. With V trimmed by 5 bases and J by 3 bases, 2 bases remained unmatched. Germline V gene sequence: CDR1 DFQATT, CDR2 SNEGSKA (reference sequence). This CDR3 has 13 amino acids. The sample's time point: blood at routine non-recurrence follow-up after resection. The study tagged each TCR cDNA molecule with a unique molecular identifier. TCRdb analysed the 5' RACE reads with MiXCR anew, one entry per CDR3 protein. Altogether about 94,000 distinct CDR3 sequences are present, 19% being singletons, with the ten largest covering around a fifth.

Material: PBMCs, obtained at follow-up. This receptor was obtained from a male donor with early-stage non-small cell lung cancer. This chain joins TRBV20-1 and TRBJ2-1; 9 nucleotides line up with TRBD2. CDR3: CSAYSGSYNEQFF. DNA for the CDR3: TGCAGTGCTTATAGCGGGAGCTACAATGAGCAGTTCTTC.